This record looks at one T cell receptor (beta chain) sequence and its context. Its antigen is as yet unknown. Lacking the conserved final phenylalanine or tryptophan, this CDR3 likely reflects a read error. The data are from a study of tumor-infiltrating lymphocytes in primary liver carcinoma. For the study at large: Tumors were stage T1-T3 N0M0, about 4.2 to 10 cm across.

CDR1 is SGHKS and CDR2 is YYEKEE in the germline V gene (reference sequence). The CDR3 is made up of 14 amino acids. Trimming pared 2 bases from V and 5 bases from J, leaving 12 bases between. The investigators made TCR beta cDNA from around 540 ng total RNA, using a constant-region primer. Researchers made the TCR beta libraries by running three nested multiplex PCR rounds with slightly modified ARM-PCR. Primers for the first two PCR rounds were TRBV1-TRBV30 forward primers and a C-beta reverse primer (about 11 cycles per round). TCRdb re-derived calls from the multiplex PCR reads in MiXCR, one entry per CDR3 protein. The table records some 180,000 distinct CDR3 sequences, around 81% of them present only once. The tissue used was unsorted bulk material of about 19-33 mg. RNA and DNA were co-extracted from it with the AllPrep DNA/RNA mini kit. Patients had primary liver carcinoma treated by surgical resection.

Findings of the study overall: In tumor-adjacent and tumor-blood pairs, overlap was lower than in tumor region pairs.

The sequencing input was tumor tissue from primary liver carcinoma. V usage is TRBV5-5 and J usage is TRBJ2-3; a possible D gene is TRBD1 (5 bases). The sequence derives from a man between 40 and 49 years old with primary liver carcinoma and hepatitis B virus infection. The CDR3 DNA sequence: TGTGCCAGCAGCTTCACAGGTCGAATAGATACGCAGTATTTA. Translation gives CASSFTGRIDTQYL.